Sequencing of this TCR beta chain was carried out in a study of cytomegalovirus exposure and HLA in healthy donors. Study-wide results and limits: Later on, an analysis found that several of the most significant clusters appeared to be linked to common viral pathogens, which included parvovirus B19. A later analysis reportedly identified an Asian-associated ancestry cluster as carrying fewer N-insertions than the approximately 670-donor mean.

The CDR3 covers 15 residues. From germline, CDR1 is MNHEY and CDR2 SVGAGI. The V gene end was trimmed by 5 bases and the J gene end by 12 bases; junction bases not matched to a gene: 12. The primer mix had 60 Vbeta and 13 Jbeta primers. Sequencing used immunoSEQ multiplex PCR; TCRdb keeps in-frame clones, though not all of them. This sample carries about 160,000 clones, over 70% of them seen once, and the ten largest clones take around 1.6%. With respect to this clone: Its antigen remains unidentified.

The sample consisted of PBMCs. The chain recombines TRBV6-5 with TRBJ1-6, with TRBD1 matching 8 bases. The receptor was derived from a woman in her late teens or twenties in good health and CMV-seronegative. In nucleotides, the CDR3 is TGTGCCAGCAGTGCTCTGAGACAGGGGCTGAAACCCCTCCACTTT. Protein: CASSALRQGLKPLHF.